By sample fraction, the clone carrying this T cell receptor (beta chain) is medium-sized. Its target is not known. Each CDR3 protein gets one entry after TCRdb re-called the 5' RACE reads with MiXCR. The repertoire holds tens of thousands of distinct CDR3 sequences, about 21% seen once, with over 1.5% in the top ten. This sample was included in a study of T-cell memory formation after mild COVID-19. Study-wide results and caveats: Clones that contracted from day 15 to 85 were balanced CD4/CD8, while later expanders leaned CD4+.

The V end was cut by 3 bases, the J end by 7 bases, with 19 bases between. This CDR3 spans 16 amino acids. Germline V gene lookup returns CDR1 LGHNA and CDR2 YSLEER. This sequence originates from an adult who had mild COVID-19 (a few samples of this study predate the infection). Cell type and time point are not known. The rearrangement links TRBV4-3 to TRBJ2-4; no reliable D call. The material sequenced was PBMCs or a T cell subset sorted from them (not recorded which). As DNA, the CDR3 is TGCGCCAGCAGCCATTCACGTGAGAGCTCCCGGAACATTCAGTACTTC. Protein: CASSHSRESSRNIQYF.